This note documents a single TCR beta chain sequence. Its antigen is not known. This sample was included in a study of T cells expressing NK-cell markers. Study-level information: Seven HCMV-seropositive donors and one seronegative donor made up the eight sequenced donors. Study conclusions and caveats: The study found these clonotypes also leading the CD3+CD56-NKG2C+ fraction in four donors.

Reprocessing the 5' RACE reads, TCRdb reports a single entry for every CDR3 protein and omits DNA. The listing contains some 150,000 distinct CDR3 sequences. This TCR was recovered from a man aged 18 to 35 in good health. Sequencing was performed on blood T cells: a sorted CD56 or NKG2C T cell subset, CD4+ or CD8+ T cells, or bulk PBMC T cells (not recorded which).

CDR3 amino acids: CSSRVAGELFF. The chain links TRBV29-1 to TRBJ2-2; absent DNA, TCRdb's TRBD1 call cannot be checked. CDR3 size: 11 residues. Germline V lookup: CDR1 SQVTM, CDR2 ANQGSEA.